This T cell receptor (beta chain) is from a study of blood T cells in healthy people across ages. Study information: Template switching captured about one barcoded beta molecule per two T cells.

The second PCR ran about 6 to 11 cycles with a sample-barcoded 5' primer and J-beta primers. TCRdb analysed the 5' RACE reads with MiXCR anew, one entry per CDR3 protein. The table has fewer than 2,000,000 distinct CDR3 sequences, approximately 40% seen once. Germline V gene sequence: CDR1 MNHEY, CDR2 SVGAGI. The CDR3 runs 14 residues. Between the trimmed V and J ends, which lost 7 bases and 3 bases, there was a span of 12 bases. The sample holds a few counts of this clonotype. The sequenced sample consisted of blood. This clonotype was sampled from a human donor in good health. This chain links TRBV6-5 with TRBJ1-4, with no clear D. The CDR3 protein is CASKGGLANEKLFF. CDR3 DNA sequence: TGTGCCAGCAAAGGAGGTTTGGCTAATGAAAAACTGTTTTTT.